This TCR beta chain was identified during a study of cytomegalovirus exposure and HLA in healthy donors. General study results and limits: In the 120 or so validation repertoires, under 95% of cluster scores exceeded 0, per a later analysis. Generally TCR sequences proved uncommon, though certain public TCRs appeared in numerous donors.

This CDR3 spans 15 amino acids. V was clipped by 4 bases and J by 2 bases; unmatched bases: 5. Germline assignment: CDR1 SGHTA and CDR2 FQGNSA. Assay used: immunoSEQ multiplex PCR; TCRdb lists only in-frame clones, some missing. The table shows 110,000 or so clones, with roughly nine tenths occurring only once. A remark on this clone: Its antigen remains unknown.

The donors were part of the validation cohort of 120 subjects. That cohort was separate from the first cohort, which comprised 500 to 700 subjects. The chain couples TRBV7-2 to TRBJ1-2; 9 bases fit TRBD1. Material for sequencing was PBMCs. The TCR comes from a young man in good health and CMV-seropositive. In DNA, the CDR3 is TGTGCCAGCAGCTCTTGGACAGGGGACAACTATGGCTACACCTTC. Its protein product is CASSSWTGDNYGYTF.